The clone carrying this T cell receptor beta chain was seen just once. Its antigen is unidentified. Sampling of blood occurred at baseline, cycle 4 day 1, and cycle 7 day 1. The repertoire was sequenced with immunoSEQ multiplex PCR; TCRdb's copy has only in-frame clones and lacks some. There are 13,000 or so clones in the sample; 80% to 85% occur only once, and 44% lies in the top ten. The data belong to a study of OX40 agonist ivuxolimab in advanced cancers. General study findings and limits: Clones of CD4+ and CD8+ blood T cells grew by week 6 at doses of 0.1 to 3.0 mg/kg.

Germline-derived CDR1 and CDR2 are SQVTM and ANQGSEA. This CDR3 comprises 14 residues. V shed 6 bases, J shed 2 bases, and the junction held 8 bases outside the gene matches. The source of this sequence is an adult with an advanced solid tumor such as melanoma, head and neck, liver or kidney cancer. V is TRBV29-1 and J is TRBJ2-7, with TRBD2 matching over 9 bases. The specimen was CD4+ or CD8+ T cells sorted from blood, collected in a trial of the OX40 agonist ivuxolimab. CDR3 protein: CSVALLAGTYEQYF. CDR3 in DNA: TGCAGCGTAGCCCTCCTAGCGGGGACCTACGAGCAGTACTTC.